This T cell receptor (beta chain) was obtained from a study of cytomegalovirus exposure and HLA in healthy donors. At the level of the study: Of several hundred genotyped donors, 70% to 85% clustered with self-reported Caucasian donors.

In regard to this clone: Its antigen remains unknown.

PCR primers comprised 60 Vbeta and 13 Jbeta primers. TCRdb's copy holds only in-frame clones and misses some; the assay was immunoSEQ multiplex PCR. The sample has fewer than 110,000 clones, 77% seen once. The CDR3 length is 14 residues. Germline CDR1 is SNHLY and CDR2 is FYNNEI. Trimming left V 2 bases short and J 0 bases short, with 7 bases between. Study results and caveats: A further, later analysis showed that HLA-associated TCR beta chains (compared with equally common others) were more clonally expanded.

Sequencing was carried out using PBMCs. This clonotype was sampled from a male donor in good health and CMV-seronegative. The chain recombines TRBV2 with TRBJ1-2; D ambiguous. The CDR3 DNA is TGTGCCAGCAGTGAAAGTTTAGCTAACTATGGCTACACCTTC. Translated, it gives CASSESLANYGYTF. Full variable domain (missing parts from reference TRBV2 and TRBJ1-2): EPEVTQTPSHQVTQMGQEVILRCVPISNHLYFYWYRQILGQKVEFLVSFYNNEISEKSEIFDDQFSVERPDGSNFTLKIRSTKLEDSAMYFCASSESLANYGYTFGSGTRLTVV.